This TCR beta chain was identified in a study of shared clonotypes between healthy human individuals. As originally analysed: ImmunoSEQ yielded junction-only sequences lacking quality scores, so filtering differed. Some clones are missing from TCRdb's copy, which holds only in-frame ones; the method was immunoSEQ multiplex PCR. That table furnishes V, J and clone size, whereas the DNA furnished D and trimming. Altogether about 79,000 clones are present, 50% to 70% being singletons, with the ten largest covering around 50%. Study-wide results and limits: All-four-donor shared clonotypes had higher generation probabilities than non-shared clonotypes did.

The CDR3 covers 15 residues. J was trimmed by 2 bases and V by 3 bases; bases with no gene match: 2. CDR1 is ENHRY, CDR2 SYGVKD, per germline. Ten or more counts support this clone. The antigen remains unidentified. The rearrangement joins TRBV10-3 to TRBJ2-3; 10 bases line up with TRBD2. The TCR originated in a man aged 30 to 39 in good health. The specimen sequenced was memory CD8+ T cells sorted from blood. The subset is: CD45RO+ cells pooled with CCR7-negative TemRA cells. The CDR3 nucleotides read TGTGCCATCAGTGAAGGGACTAGCGACACAGATACGCAGTATTTT. Amino acids: CAISEGTSDTDTQYF.